This T cell receptor beta chain comes out of a study of control samples from healthy donors and cancer patients. This clone was counted only a few times. From germline, CDR1 is SGHVS and CDR2 FQNEAQ. The CDR3 length is 14 residues. Trimming pared 5 bases from V and 2 bases from J, leaving 10 bases between. The assay was immunoSEQ multiplex PCR, and TCRdb's table has in-frame clones only and misses some. The table includes some 120,000 clones, roughly 90% detected once. The sequenced sample was blood. This sequence originates from a man aged 50-59 years in good health. This chain connects TRBV7-8 to TRBJ1-5; D uncertain. This CDR3 is CASSPYGGNQPQHF. The CDR3 DNA is TGTGCCAGCAGCCCCTATGGTGGCAATCAGCCCCAGCATTTT.